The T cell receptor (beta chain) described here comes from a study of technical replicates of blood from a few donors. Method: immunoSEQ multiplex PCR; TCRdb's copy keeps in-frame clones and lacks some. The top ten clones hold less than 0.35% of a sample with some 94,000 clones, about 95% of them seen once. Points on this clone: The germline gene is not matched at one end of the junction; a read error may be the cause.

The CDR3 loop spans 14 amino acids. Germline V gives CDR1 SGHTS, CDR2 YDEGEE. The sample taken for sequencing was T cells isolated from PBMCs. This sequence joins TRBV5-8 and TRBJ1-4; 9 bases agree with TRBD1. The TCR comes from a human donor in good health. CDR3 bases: TGTGCCAGCAGTTTGGGACAGGGTACGGAAAAACTGTTTTTT. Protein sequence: CASSLGQGTEKLFF.